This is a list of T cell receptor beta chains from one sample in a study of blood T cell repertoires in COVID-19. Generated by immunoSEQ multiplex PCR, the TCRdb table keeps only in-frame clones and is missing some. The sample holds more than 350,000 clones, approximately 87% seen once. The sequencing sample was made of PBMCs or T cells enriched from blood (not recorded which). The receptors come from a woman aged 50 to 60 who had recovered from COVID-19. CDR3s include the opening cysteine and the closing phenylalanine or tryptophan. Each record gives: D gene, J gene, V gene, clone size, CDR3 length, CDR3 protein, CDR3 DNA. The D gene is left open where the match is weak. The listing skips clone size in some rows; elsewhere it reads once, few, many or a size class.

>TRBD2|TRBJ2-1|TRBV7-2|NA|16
CASSLAPRGGYNEQFF
TGTGCCAGCAGCTTAGCGCCGCGGGGGGGTTACAATGAGCAGTTCTTC
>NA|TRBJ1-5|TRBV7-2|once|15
CASSLGRGFGQPQHF
TGTGCCAGCAGCTTGGGGAGGGGGTTCGGTCAGCCCCAGCATTTT
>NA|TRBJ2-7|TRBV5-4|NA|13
CASSLPQNYEQYF
TGTGCCAGCAGCTTGCCACAGAACTACGAGCAGTACTTC
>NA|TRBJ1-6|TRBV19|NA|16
CASRTTLSSYNSPLHF
TGTGCCAGTAGGACAACTTTAAGCTCCTATAATTCACCCCTCCACTTT
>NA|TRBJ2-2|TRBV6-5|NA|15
CASRTTLLNTGELFF
TGTGCCAGCAGGACAACCCTTTTGAACACCGGGGAGCTGTTTTTT
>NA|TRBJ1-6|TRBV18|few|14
CASSLTADNSPLHF
TGTGCCAGCTCCCTTACCGCGGATAATTCACCCCTCCACTTT
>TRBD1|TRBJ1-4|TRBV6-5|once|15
CASRGTGVANEKLFF
TGTGCCAGCAGAGGGACAGGGGTGGCTAATGAAAAACTGTTTTTT
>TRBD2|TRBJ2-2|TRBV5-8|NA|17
CASSLMKRTSGGEELFF
TGTGCCAGCAGCCTAATGAAGAGGACTAGCGGGGGAGAGGAGCTGTTTTTT
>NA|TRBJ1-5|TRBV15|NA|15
CATSRDTGSNQPQHF
TGTGCCACCAGCAGAGATACGGGGTCCAATCAGCCCCAGCATTTT
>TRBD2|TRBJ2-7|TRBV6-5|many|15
CASSERAGGSYEQYF
TGTGCCAGCAGCGAGAGAGCGGGGGGCTCCTACGAGCAGTACTTC
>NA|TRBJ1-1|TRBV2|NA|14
CASSFTRQYTEAFF
TGTGCCAGCAGTTTTACGAGACAGTACACTGAAGCTTTCTTT
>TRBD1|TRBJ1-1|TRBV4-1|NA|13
CASSRGTGTEAFF
TGCGCCAGCAGCCGGGGGACAGGGACTGAAGCTTTCTTT
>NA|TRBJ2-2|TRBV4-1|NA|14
CASSHGQNTGELFF
TGCGCCAGCAGCCATGGCCAGAACACCGGGGAGCTGTTTTTT
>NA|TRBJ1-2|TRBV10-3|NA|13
CAIDSGGQYGYTF
TGTGCCATCGATTCCGGGGGGCAGTATGGCTACACCTTC